This paragraph covers one TCR beta chain sequence. Its antigen is unidentified. The V and J ends lost 6 bases and 6 bases, in that order; junction bases with no gene match: 10. Germline V gene data show CDR1 as SNHLY and CDR2 as FYNNEI. CDR3 length equals 15 residues. This record belongs to a study of T cell responses to AZD1222 COVID-19 vaccine. Study conclusions and caveats: Just 5 to 7 AZD1222 recipients tested seropositive at baseline.

The study pooled second doses at about 4 or about 12 weeks. Using immunoSEQ multiplex PCR, the repertoire was profiled, and TCRdb retains in-frame clones only, with some absent. Here the sample spans over 110,000 clones, roughly nine tenths being singletons. The sequence was collected from an adult who received the AZD1222 COVID-19 vaccine. The specimen was peripheral blood, collected 28 days after the second AZD1222 dose. The chain employs TRBV2 and TRBJ1-5, with 8 bases identical to TRBD1. Here the CDR3 reads CASSRDRGSAQPQHF. The CDR3 bases are TGTGCCAGCAGCCGCGACAGGGGCTCGGCTCAGCCCCAGCATTTT.